This T cell receptor (beta chain) was documented in a study of OX40 agonist ivuxolimab in advanced cancers. Concerning the study at large: The costimulatory receptor OX40 (CD134) was targeted by ivuxolimab, a fully human IgG2 agonistic monoclonal antibody. Intravenous ivuxolimab was administered to patients every 2 weeks at six dose levels: 0.01, 0.1, 0.3, 1.5, 3 and 10 mg/kg. Of the approximately 50 dose-escalation patients, hepatocellular carcinoma was present in approximately 20, melanoma in approximately 15, renal cell carcinoma in 9 and head and neck cancer in 9. In the dose-escalation cohort, 70% to 85% of patients were male, and the mean age was roughly 60 years, with a range of roughly 20 to 85. Prior anti-PD-1, anti-PD-L1 or anti-CTLA-4 therapy was permitted, and roughly two fifths of dose-escalation patients had received checkpoint inhibitors. Partial responses occurred in three dose-escalation patients, of whom one had hepatocellular carcinoma and two had cutaneous melanoma. The point of sequencing TCRbeta in the periphery was to test whether ivuxolimab changed TCR sequence diversity and drove clonal T-cell expansion. The paper reports the monotherapy dose-escalation portion (N = 52 patients) of the phase I ivuxolimab trial. The investigation overall reported the following: Clonal expansion of both CD4+ and CD8+ blood T cells was observed from baseline to week 6 at doses 0.1 to 3.0 mg/kg. After ivuxolimab, CD8+ T cells had more expanded clones than CD4+ T cells on average. The antigen specificity of the peripheral T cells that underwent clonal expansion was not determined. Low levels of normalized T-cell clonal expansion were also seen in some nonresponding patients. In partial responders in the 0.1-3.0 mg/kg groups, normalized peripheral clonal expansion was found to be among the lowest, especially among CD8+ T cells.

This clone was seen only once. This clone's antigen is unknown. No much larger clone exists at a distance of one base, and base qualities are not known. For sequencing of the TCRbeta CDR3 region, genomic DNA was extracted from the sorted cells. The immunoSEQ Assay was used to sequence the TCRbeta CDR3 regions. Drawn from immuneACCESS, this table holds only the in-frame rearrangements with V and J called that TCRdb kept. Clones are partly lost; checked studies trace under half to an unresolved V gene and leave the rest unexplained. The sample data list around 62,000 clones, and 89% of these were observed just once. Jointly, the top ten make up 9% to 15% of the sample. The trial excluded patients who had a history of autoimmune disease or were on systemic immunosuppression. In every dose cohort, peripheral blood was drawn for TCR sequencing at baseline, cycle 4 day 1, and cycle 7 day 1. Samples came from an open-label, multicenter, first-in-human phase I dose-escalation trial of ivuxolimab. The trial enrolled adults with locally advanced or metastatic head and neck squamous cell, hepatocellular, melanoma or renal cell carcinoma. Before TCR sequencing, CD4+ T cells and CD8+ T cells from peripheral blood were sorted into separate populations.

V is clipped by 6 bases and J by 1 base, and the sequence between their germline boundaries is 12 bases long. The germline V gene provides CDR1 ENHRY and CDR2 SYGVKD. From its cysteine to its phenylalanine, the CDR3 spans 14 amino acids. The only DNA kept is the CDR3, 42 bases in frame from the first base. The rearrangement combines TRBV10-3 with TRBJ1-1; TRBD1 could be the D gene, as 5 bases match. The sample was CD4+ or CD8+ T cells sorted from blood, taken in a trial of the OX40 agonist ivuxolimab. The clonotype comes from an adult with an advanced solid tumor such as melanoma, head and neck, liver or kidney cancer. This receptor carries the CDR3 CAIRGGRGNTEAFF. The bases read TGTGCCATCAGGGGAGGGAGGGGGAACACTGAAGCTTTCTTT.